Reported below is one T cell receptor (beta chain). Its antigen is not known. In germline, CDR1 is SGHRS, CDR2 YFSETQ. The CDR3 consists of 15 residues. Trimming removed 3 bases from V and 1 base from J; junction bases left unmatched: 2. The data were produced by immunoSEQ multiplex PCR, yet TCRdb's version contains in-frame clones alone and is incomplete. Of tens of thousands of clones in the sample, over 75% were seen once. Prior to sequencing, the ViraFEST assay stimulated PBMC with viral peptide pools, which expanded the antigen-specific CD4+ T cells. At the end of 10 days of culture, CD4+ T cells were isolated. Each participant was given two doses of one vaccine (BNT162b2 or mRNA-1273). Nucleocapsid antibodies stayed negative before and after vaccination, showing no earlier SARS-CoV-2 infection. Half-medium changes using IL-2 medium occurred on days 3 and 7. This specimen comes from a study of vaccination effects on CD4 cells after COVID-19. Background on the study: Sampling occurred a median 72 days post second dose, range 14 to 241.

Regarding the study as a whole: After vaccination, at late timepoints, clones induced by infection and by vaccine contracted markedly.

The rearrangement joins TRBV5-1 to TRBJ1-5; 9 nucleotides line up with TRBD1. The sequences come from CD4+ T cells from PBMCs cultured with HCoV-OC43 spike peptides, collected after COVID-19 vaccination. Subset described: HCoV-OC43 spike overlapping peptide pool stimulation. This TCR came from a human donor who received a COVID-19 vaccine. CDR3 sequence: CASSWGTGSNQPQHF. CDR3 nucleotides: TGCGCCAGCAGCTGGGGGACAGGGAGCAATCAGCCCCAGCATTTT.